The 30 T cell receptor beta chains listed next were all sequenced from one sample in a study of T cell responses to AZD1222 COVID-19 vaccine. The data were produced by immunoSEQ multiplex PCR, yet TCRdb's version contains in-frame clones alone and is incomplete. The repertoire holds around 130,000 clones, roughly nine tenths seen once, with approximately 9.8% in the top ten. This specimen was peripheral blood, taken 28 days after the second AZD1222 dose. The receptors here all came from an adult who received the AZD1222 COVID-19 vaccine.

This clone was counted once. V and J are TRBV3-1 (or the pseudogene TRBV3-2) and TRBJ2-5, with 7 bases lining up with TRBD1. Germline V lookup: CDR1 LGHDT, CDR2 YNNKEL (reference sequence). CDR3 length equals 14 residues. V lost 0 bases, J lost 3 bases, and 1 base stayed unmatched. The CDR3 DNA sequence: TGTGCCAGCAGCCAAGATGACAGGGAAGAGACCCAGTACTTC. It yields the protein CASSQDDREETQYF.

The chain carries TRBV5-1 and TRBJ1-3, with a weak D call TRBD1 (5 bases). The germline V gene has CDR1 SGHRS and CDR2 YFSETQ. V lost 4 bases, J lost 4 bases, and 12 bases lay in between. CDR3 size: 14 residues. CDR3 in DNA: TGCGCCAGCAGCGACGACAGAGGGGGAAACACCATATATTTT. Protein sequence: CASSDDRGGNTIYF. Full variable domain (outside the CDR3, taken from reference TRBV5-1 and TRBJ1-3): KAGVTQTPRYLIKTRGQQVTLSCSPISGHRSVSWYQQTPGQGLQFLFEYFSETQRNKGNFPGRFSGRQFSNSRSEMNVSTLELGDSALYLCASSDDRGGNTIYFGEGSWLTVV.

The chain couples TRBV10-1 to TRBJ1-3; D unresolved. V was shortened by 4 bases and J by 5 bases, with 9 bases between the two germline ends. Germline V CDR1 and CDR2: WNHNN, SYGVQD (reference sequence). CDR3 length: 13 residues. The DNA of the CDR3 is TGCGCCAGCAGTGGGGAAATTCGAAACACCATATATTTT. Protein: CASSGEIRNTIYF.

The chain recombines TRBV28 with TRBJ1-2, with no clear D. The germline V and J ends were trimmed by 8 bases and 0 bases, with 4 bases remaining between them. The CDR3 contains 11 residues. From germline, CDR1 is MDHEN and CDR2 SYDVKM. CDR3 nucleotides: TGTGCCAGCGGGTCTAACTATGGCTACACCTTC. The encoded protein is CASGSNYGYTF.

The rearrangement links TRBV29-1 to TRBJ2-7; TRBD1 agrees at 9 bases. This CDR3 comprises 14 residues. Germline loops: CDR1 SQVTM, CDR2 ANQGSEA. V lost 2 bases and J lost 6; bases outside the gene matches: 8. CDR3 sequence (DNA): TGCAGCGTTGAAAGGGGACAGGGAGTTGGCGAGCAGTACTTC. Translating gives CSVERGQGVGEQYF.

This chain connects TRBV7-9 to TRBJ1-4; D gene unclear. V shed 1 base and J shed 8 bases, with 14 bases lying between them. CDR3 length: 15 amino acids. The V gene's germline CDR1 is SEHNR and CDR2 FQNEAQ (reference sequence). The CDR3 here is CASSLGSGPWEKLFF. CDR3 nucleotides: TGTGCCAGCAGCTTAGGATCGGGCCCCTGGGAAAAACTGTTTTTT.

The chain uses TRBV7-9 and TRBJ1-4; TRBD1 is a possible D gene (5 bases). V gave up 8 bases and J gave up 7 bases, with 14 bases separating them. The CDR3 runs 13 residues. Germline V gene sequence: CDR1 SEHNR, CDR2 FQNEAQ (reference sequence). The CDR3 nucleotides read TGTGCCAGCGGCCGGGGGATAGGTGAAAAACTGTTTTTT. Protein: CASGRGIGEKLFF.

The DNA of the CDR3 is TGCAGCGTTTATGGGGGCGTAGGAGGCTACACCTTC. Translation gives CSVYGGVGGYTF. The chain employs TRBV29-1 and TRBJ1-2; D possibly corresponds to TRBD1 (6 bases). The V gene lost 5 bases and the J gene lost 8 bases, with 15 bases spanning the gap. This CDR3 contains 12 residues. Per the germline V gene, CDR1 is SQVTM and CDR2 is ANQGSEA.

J is TRBJ2-3 and V is TRBV19; 8 nucleotides align to TRBD1. The ends lost 8 bases at V and 2 bases at J; junction bases unmatched: 9. The CDR3 length is 15 residues. Germline V gene sequence: CDR1 LNHDA, CDR2 SQIVND (reference sequence). CDR3 residues: CASRRTGLSTDTQYF. The CDR3 DNA follows: TGTGCCAGTCGAAGGACAGGGCTCTCCACAGATACGCAGTATTTT.

The rearrangement links TRBV6-2 or TRBV6-3 to TRBJ1-5; TRBD1 is a possible D gene (5 bases). Deletions cut 2 bases from V and 6 bases from J, with 8 bases between. Germline values: CDR1 MNHEY, CDR2 SVGEGT. The CDR3 has 13 amino acids. Written as DNA, the CDR3 is TGTGCCAGCAGTTACATTCAGGGTCAGCCCCAGCATTTT. It yields the protein CASSYIQGQPQHF.

The J gene is TRBJ1-5, the V gene TRBV19; 8 positions agree with TRBD1. This CDR3 spans 15 amino acids. CDR1 and CDR2 (germline): LNHDA, SQIVND (reference sequence). Trimming at V came to 1 base and at J to 4 bases, leaving 3 bases not matched to a gene. Written as DNA, the CDR3 is TGTGCCAGTAGTATAGGGGACAGGAATAATCAGCCCCAGCATTTT. This translates into CASSIGDRNNQPQHF.

V usage is TRBV12-3 or TRBV12-4 and J usage is TRBJ1-2; possible D gene TRBD1, 6 bases. The CDR3 covers 13 residues. V gave up 6 bases and J gave up 3 bases, with 11 bases separating them. The CDR3 is CASSPRGYYGYTF. Written as DNA, the CDR3 is TGTGCCAGCAGCCCCAGGGGCTACTATGGCTACACCTTC.

The V gene is TRBV7-9, the J gene TRBJ2-7; D is uncertain. V lost 1 base, J lost 6 bases, and 7 bases lay in between. There are 12 residues in the CDR3. Germline CDR1 and CDR2: SEHNR and FQNEAQ (reference sequence). CDR3 residues: CASSLGASEQYF. CDR3 nucleotide sequence: TGTGCCAGCAGCTTAGGAGCGAGCGAGCAGTACTTC. Drawing the rest from reference TRBV7-9 and TRBJ2-7, the complete variable domain is DTGVSQNPRHKITKRGQNVTFRCDPISEHNRLYWYRQTLGQGPEFLTYFQNEAQLEKSRLLSDRFSAERPKGSFSTLEIQRTEQGDSAMYLCASSLGASEQYFGPGTRLTVT.

This chain connects TRBV5-6 to TRBJ2-5, with 7 bases identical to TRBD2. The CDR3 covers 15 residues. V lost 4 bases to trimming and J lost 4 bases; unmatched junction nucleotides: 10. The germline gives CDR1 SGHDT, CDR2 YYEEEE. This CDR3 is CASSPPGGGAETQYF. In nucleotides, the CDR3 is TGTGCCAGCAGCCCTCCGGGCGGGGGTGCAGAGACCCAGTACTTC.

This clone was detected only a few times. The chain employs TRBV5-1 and TRBJ2-1, with 7 bases matching TRBD1. This CDR3 is 14 amino acids long. The V gene end was trimmed by 7 bases and the J gene end by 6 bases; junction bases not matched to a gene: 10. From germline, CDR1 is SGHRS and CDR2 YFSETQ. The CDR3 region has the DNA TGCGCCAGCGGTTCGGGGACAGAGTTCAATGAGCAGTTCTTC. Translation gives CASGSGTEFNEQFF.

DNA of the CDR3: TGTGCCAGCAGCCAAGAAGGCAGGGTTGACTATGGCTACACCTTC. This translates into CASSQEGRVDYGYTF. V and J are TRBV4-2 and TRBJ1-2, with D possibly being TRBD1 (5 bases). V was pared by 0 bases and J by 3 bases, with 11 bases between. CDR3 size: 15 residues. Per germline, CDR1 LGHNA and CDR2 YNFKEQ.

The rearrangement links TRBV10-3 to TRBJ1-5, with D unclear. The V and J ends lost 4 bases and 5 bases respectively, with 9 bases between them. This CDR3 is built from 13 residues. Germline V CDR1 and CDR2: ENHRY, SYGVKD. Here the CDR3 reads CAISGTQDQPQHF. The CDR3 bases are TGTGCCATCAGTGGGACCCAGGATCAGCCCCAGCATTTT.

This chain joins TRBV18 and TRBJ2-3; D ambiguous. The V end was cut by 2 bases, the J end by 0 bases, with 12 bases between. The CDR3 has 16 residues. Germline values: CDR1 KGHSH, CDR2 LQKENI. CDR3 sequence reads: CASSPIQTASTDTQYF. DNA of the CDR3: TGTGCCAGCTCACCAATTCAAACCGCTAGCACAGATACGCAGTATTTT.

The table lists this clone with a few counts. The rearrangement links TRBV5-5 to TRBJ2-7; D not resolved. Trimming took off 4 bases at V and 7 bases at J, with 9 bases between the two ends. CDR3 length: 11 amino acids. Germline CDR1 is SGHKS and CDR2 is YYEKEE (reference sequence). CDR3 bases: TGTGCCAGCAGCGGCGACACTGAGCAGTACTTC. Protein: CASSGDTEQYF.

The CDR3 coding sequence is TGTGCCAGCAGCCGAGAGCAGGGCGGGGATCGTAATCCCCTCCACTTT. Residues: CASSREQGGDRNPLHF. The V call is TRBV7-8, the J call TRBJ1-6; D is possibly TRBD1 (5 bases). This CDR3 is built from 16 residues. Germline values: CDR1 SGHVS, CDR2 FQNEAQ. V was shortened by 5 bases and J by 13 bases, with 24 bases between the two germline ends.

Only one count was recorded for this clone. The chain recombines TRBV7-8 with TRBJ2-7; no reliable D call. This CDR3 contains 13 residues. Germline-derived CDR1 and CDR2 are SGHVS and FQNEAQ. Trimming stripped 2 bases from V and 2 bases from J, with 7 bases between. Written as DNA, the CDR3 is TGTGCCAGCAGCTTAAGCAGGCCCTACGAGCAGTACTTC. It translates to CASSLSRPYEQYF.

The rearrangement joins TRBV6-5 to TRBJ1-2, with D perhaps TRBD1 (6 bases). V lost 2 bases to trimming and J lost 7 bases, with 14 bases between them. The germline V gene has CDR1 MNHEY and CDR2 SVGAGI. The CDR3 has 14 amino acids. CDR3 nucleotide sequence: TGTGCCAGCAGTTACGGGCAGGGGACATCTGGCTACACCTTC. Translated, it gives CASSYGQGTSGYTF.

The J gene is TRBJ1-2, the V gene TRBV2; D might be TRBD1 (5 bases). Germline CDR1 and CDR2: SNHLY and FYNNEI. The CDR3 totals 13 residues. Trimming pared 8 bases from V and 6 bases from J, leaving 16 bases between. The chain's CDR3 is CASSRGELNGYTF. In DNA, the CDR3 is TGTGCCAGCTCCCGGGGGGAACTCAATGGCTACACCTTC.

This chain uses TRBV9 with TRBJ2-3; perhaps TRBD1 as D (6 bases). Germline V gene data show CDR1 as SGDLS and CDR2 as YYNGEE. CDR3 length equals 14 residues. V dropped 7 bases and J dropped 0 bases, with 12 bases sitting between them. CDR3 nucleotides: TGTGCCAGCCACCAGGGGCCTAGCACAGATACGCAGTATTTT. Its translation is CASHQGPSTDTQYF.

This chain uses TRBV5-1 with TRBJ1-1; D gene uncertain. CDR3 length: 13 amino acids. V was pared by 4 bases and J by 3 bases, with 10 bases between. The germline CDR1 and CDR2 sequences are SGHRS and YFSETQ. CDR3 sequence reads: CASSTGRDTEAFF. CDR3 coding DNA: TGCGCCAGCAGCACGGGAAGGGACACTGAAGCTTTCTTT.

The rearrangement joins TRBV3-1 (or the pseudogene TRBV3-2) to TRBJ2-2; TRBD2 matches 13 bases. The junction had 0 bases not matched to a gene; V was cut back by 6 bases and J by 5 bases. The CDR3 covers 14 residues. From germline, CDR1 is LGHDT and CDR2 YNNKEL (reference sequence). CDR3 loop: CASRTSGGTGELFF. Here the CDR3 DNA reads TGTGCCAGCAGGACTAGCGGGGGGACCGGGGAGCTGTTTTTT.

The chain combines TRBV29-1 with TRBJ2-5, with D maybe TRBD2 (5 bases). Trimming stripped 4 bases from V and 2 bases from J, with 8 bases between. The CDR3 totals 12 residues. Germline V gene data show CDR1 as SQVTM and CDR2 as ANQGSEA. The CDR3: CSVGGLQETQYF. The CDR3 nucleotides are TGCAGCGTTGGAGGGCTTCAAGAGACCCAGTACTTC.

This clone occurred once. The chain recombines TRBV28 with TRBJ1-1; unclear D gene. V was trimmed by 3 bases and J by 11 bases, leaving 16 bases between them. Germline assignment: CDR1 MDHEN and CDR2 SYDVKM. The CDR3 spans 13 residues. The CDR3 DNA sequence: TGTGCCAGCAGTTTGAGGGAGACGGCAGAGGCTTTCTTT. Amino acid sequence: CASSLRETAEAFF.

The rearrangement joins TRBV19 to TRBJ1-2, with D possibly TRBD1 on 5 matching bases. Germline CDR1 and CDR2: LNHDA and SQIVND (reference sequence). The CDR3 covers 15 residues. Trimming pared 4 bases from V and 2 bases from J, leaving 14 bases between. The CDR3 DNA reads TGTGCCAGTAGTAAGGGGATCGGGGTGAACTATGGCTACACCTTC. Protein product: CASSKGIGVNYGYTF.

The rearrangement joins TRBV5-1 to TRBJ1-2; 8 bases map to TRBD1. After removal of 1 base from V and 7 bases from J, the junction contained 9 bases not matched to a gene. The CDR3 extends over 15 amino acids. Germline V gene sequence: CDR1 SGHRS, CDR2 YFSETQ. The CDR3, as DNA: TGCGCCAGCAGCTTGCAGACAGGGGACGGGGGTGGCTACACCTTC. It is translated as CASSLQTGDGGGYTF.